Below, one TCR beta chain is given with its context. Its antigen remains unidentified. The entry originates in a study of B cell selection in AIRE deficiency. The regulatory T cell sort gate was CD4+CD25hiCD127low/negative. Study-level results: AIRE-deficient Tconv and Treg repertoires matched healthy donors in TCRBV, CDR3 length, diversity. Of approximately 3,600 shared Treg TCRbeta sequences, roughly 32% were healthy-donor-only and around 9% patient-only. CDR3s were shorter in shared Treg sequences, reflecting few non-templated nucleotide insertions.

Study processing details: Approximately 5.3x10^4 patient and some 8.8x10^4 healthy donor TCRbeta sequences came from Tregs. The method was immunoSEQ multiplex PCR; TCRdb's version includes in-frame clones alone and lacks a portion of them. From that table come the V and J calls and clone size; the DNA was used to work out D and trimming. The profile shows around 14,000 clones, roughly 91% of them singletons. CDR3 length: 17 residues. Germline lookup yields CDR1 SGHNT and CDR2 YENEEA. The V gene end was trimmed by 5 bases and the J gene end by 1 base; junction bases not matched to a gene: 7. This sequence joins TRBV11-3 and TRBJ2-2; 10 bases are a match to TRBD2. Sequencing was carried out using Tregs sorted from PBMCs. This clonotype was sampled from a human donor with AIRE deficiency. The CDR3 DNA reads TGTGCCAGCAGCACCCAAGGACTAGCGGAGAACACCGGGGAGCTGTTTTTT. As protein: CASSTQGLAENTGELFF.